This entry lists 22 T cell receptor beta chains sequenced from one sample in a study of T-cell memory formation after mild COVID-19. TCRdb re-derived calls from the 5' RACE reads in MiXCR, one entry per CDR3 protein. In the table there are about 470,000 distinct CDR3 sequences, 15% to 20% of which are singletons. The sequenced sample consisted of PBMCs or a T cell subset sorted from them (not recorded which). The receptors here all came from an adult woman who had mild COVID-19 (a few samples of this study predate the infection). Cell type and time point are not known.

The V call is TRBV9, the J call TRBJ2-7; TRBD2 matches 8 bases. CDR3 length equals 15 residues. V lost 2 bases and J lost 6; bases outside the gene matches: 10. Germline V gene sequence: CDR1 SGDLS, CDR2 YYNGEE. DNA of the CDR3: TGTGCCAGCAGCGTCCTCCCGGCGGGGGGCGGCGAGCAGTACTTC. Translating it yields CASSVLPAGGGEQYF.

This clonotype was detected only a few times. The CDR3 is CASKDSAGPIFGELFF. CDR3 DNA sequence: TGTGCCAGCAAGGATTCGGCAGGGCCTATTTTCGGGGAGCTGTTTTTT. The gene calls are TRBV6-1 and TRBJ2-2, with D maybe TRBD1 (5 bases). Trimming left V 7 bases short and J 7 bases short, with 22 bases between. In germline, CDR1 is MNHNS, CDR2 SASEGT. CDR3 size: 16 residues.

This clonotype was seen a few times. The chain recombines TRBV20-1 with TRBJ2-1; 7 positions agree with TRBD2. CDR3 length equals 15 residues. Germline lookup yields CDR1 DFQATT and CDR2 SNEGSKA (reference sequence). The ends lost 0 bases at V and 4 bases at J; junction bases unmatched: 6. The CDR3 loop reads CSARDLREGYNEQFF. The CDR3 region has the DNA TGCAGTGCTAGAGATCTGAGGGAGGGGTACAATGAGCAGTTCTTC.

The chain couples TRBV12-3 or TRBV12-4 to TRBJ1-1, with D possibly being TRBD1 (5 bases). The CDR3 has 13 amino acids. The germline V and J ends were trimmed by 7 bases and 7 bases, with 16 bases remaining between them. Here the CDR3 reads CASIRRGGVEAFF. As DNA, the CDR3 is TGTGCCAGCATCAGGAGGGGCGGTGTTGAAGCTTTCTTT.

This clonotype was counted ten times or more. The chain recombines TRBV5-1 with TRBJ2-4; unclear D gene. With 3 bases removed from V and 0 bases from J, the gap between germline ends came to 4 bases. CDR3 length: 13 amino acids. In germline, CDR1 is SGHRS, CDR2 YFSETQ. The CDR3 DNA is TGCGCCAGCAGCTCGACAGCCAAAAACATTCAGTACTTC. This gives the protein CASSSTAKNIQYF.

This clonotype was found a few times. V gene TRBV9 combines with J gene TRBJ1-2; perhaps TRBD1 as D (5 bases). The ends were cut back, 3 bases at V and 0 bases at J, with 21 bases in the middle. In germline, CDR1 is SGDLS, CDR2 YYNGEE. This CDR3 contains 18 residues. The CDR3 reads CASSENRDATRANYGYTF. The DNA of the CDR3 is TGTGCCAGCAGCGAGAACCGGGACGCAACTCGAGCTAACTATGGCTACACCTTC.

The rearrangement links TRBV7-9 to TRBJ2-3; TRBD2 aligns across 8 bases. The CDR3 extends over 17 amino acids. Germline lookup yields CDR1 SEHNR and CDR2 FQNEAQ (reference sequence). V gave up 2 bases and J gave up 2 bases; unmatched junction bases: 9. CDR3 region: CASSLSLTSGYTDTQYF. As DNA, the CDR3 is TGTGCCAGCAGCTTAAGTCTAACTAGCGGTTACACAGATACGCAGTATTTT.

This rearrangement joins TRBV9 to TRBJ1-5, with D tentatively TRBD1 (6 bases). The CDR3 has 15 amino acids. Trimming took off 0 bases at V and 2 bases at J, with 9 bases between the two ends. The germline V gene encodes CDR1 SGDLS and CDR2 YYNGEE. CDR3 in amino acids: CASSVGNRGNQPQHF. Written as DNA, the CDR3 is TGTGCCAGCAGCGTAGGGAACAGGGGCAATCAGCCCCAGCATTTT.

DNA of the CDR3: TGTGCCAGCAGCCAAGTAATCAATGAGCAGTTCTTC. Its translation is CASSQVINEQFF. The chain couples TRBV14 to TRBJ2-1; no clear D. Trimming shortened V by 1 base and J by 6 bases, and 4 bases separated the two germline ends. This CDR3 spans 12 amino acids. The germline CDR1 and CDR2 sequences are SGHDN and FVKESK.

The CDR3 DNA reads as TGTGCCAGCAGTGAACAGGGGAGGGAGAGGGCAGATACGCAGTATTTT. Protein product: CASSEQGRERADTQYF. The chain has TRBV25-1 and TRBJ2-3, with TRBD2 as a possible D gene (7 bases). Germline V lookup: CDR1 MGHDK, CDR2 SYGVNS. This CDR3 has 16 amino acids. Trimming pared 2 bases from V and 4 bases from J, leaving 16 bases between. The variable domain in full, with the rest retrieved from reference TRBV25-1 and TRBJ2-3, is EADIYQTPRYLVIGTGKKITLECSQTMGHDKMYWYQQDPGMELHLIHYSYGVNSTEKGDLSSESTVSRIRTEHFPLTLESARPSHTSQYLCASSEQGRERADTQYFGPGTRLTVL.

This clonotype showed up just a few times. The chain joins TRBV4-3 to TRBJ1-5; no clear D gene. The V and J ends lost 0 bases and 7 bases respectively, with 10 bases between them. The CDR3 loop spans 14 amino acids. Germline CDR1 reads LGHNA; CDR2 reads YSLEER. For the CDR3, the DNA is TGCGCCAGCAGCCAAGATCGCTCAAGGCAGCCCCAGCATTTT. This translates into CASSQDRSRQPQHF.

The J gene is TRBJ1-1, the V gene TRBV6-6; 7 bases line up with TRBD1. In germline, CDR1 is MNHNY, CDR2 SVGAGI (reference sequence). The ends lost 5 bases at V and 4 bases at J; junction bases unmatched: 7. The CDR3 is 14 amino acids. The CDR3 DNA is TGTGCCAGCAGTCTCTCGACAGGGCGCACTGAAGCTTTCTTT. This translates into CASSLSTGRTEAFF.

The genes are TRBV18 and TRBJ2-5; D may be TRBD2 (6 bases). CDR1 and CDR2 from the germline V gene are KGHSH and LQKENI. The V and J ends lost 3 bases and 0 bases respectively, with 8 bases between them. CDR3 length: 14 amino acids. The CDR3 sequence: CASSPRTNQETQYF. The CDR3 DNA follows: TGTGCCAGCTCACCGAGGACTAACCAAGAGACCCAGTACTTC.

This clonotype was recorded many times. The CDR3 region is CASSFYGGPGELFF. CDR3 bases: TGTGCCAGCAGCTTCTACGGTGGCCCCGGGGAGCTGTTTTTT. The chain links TRBV7-3 to TRBJ2-2; D is ambiguous. Trimming removed 3 bases from V and 6 bases from J, with 11 bases in between. The CDR3 is made up of 14 amino acids. Germline V gene lookup returns CDR1 SGHTA and CDR2 FQGTGA.

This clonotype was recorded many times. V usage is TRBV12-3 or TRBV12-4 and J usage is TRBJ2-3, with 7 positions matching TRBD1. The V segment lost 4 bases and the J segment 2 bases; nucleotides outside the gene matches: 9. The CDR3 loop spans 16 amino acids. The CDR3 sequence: CASSSGTVRTTDTQYF. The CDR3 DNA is TGTGCCAGCAGTTCGGGGACAGTACGGACCACAGATACGCAGTATTTT.

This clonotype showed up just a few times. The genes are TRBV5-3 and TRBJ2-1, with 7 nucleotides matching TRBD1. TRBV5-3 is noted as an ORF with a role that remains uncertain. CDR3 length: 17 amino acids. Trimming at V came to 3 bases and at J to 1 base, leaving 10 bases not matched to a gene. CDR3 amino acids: CARSCYSRGYSYNEQFF. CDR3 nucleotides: TGTGCCAGAAGCTGTTACTCCAGGGGGTATTCCTACAATGAGCAGTTCTTC.

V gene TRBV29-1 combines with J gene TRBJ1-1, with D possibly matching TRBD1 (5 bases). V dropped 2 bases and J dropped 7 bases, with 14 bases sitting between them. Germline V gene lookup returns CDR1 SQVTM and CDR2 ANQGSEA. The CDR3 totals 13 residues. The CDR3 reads CSVEKGLSGEAFF. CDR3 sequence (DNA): TGCAGCGTTGAAAAGGGGCTTTCGGGTGAAGCTTTCTTT.

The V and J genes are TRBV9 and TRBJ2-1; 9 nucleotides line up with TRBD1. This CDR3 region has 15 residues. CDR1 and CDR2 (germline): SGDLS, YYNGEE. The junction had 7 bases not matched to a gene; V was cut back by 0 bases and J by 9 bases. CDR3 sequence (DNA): TGTGCCAGCAGCGTAGAGGGACAGGGTGGGGGTGAGCAGTTCTTC. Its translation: CASSVEGQGGGEQFF.

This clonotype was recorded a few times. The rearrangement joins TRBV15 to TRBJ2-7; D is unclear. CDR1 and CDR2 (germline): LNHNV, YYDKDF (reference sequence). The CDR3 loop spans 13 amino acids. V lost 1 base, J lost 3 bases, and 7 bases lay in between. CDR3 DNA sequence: TGTGCCACCAGCAGAGGAATCATCTACGAGCAGTACTTC. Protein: CATSRGIIYEQYF.

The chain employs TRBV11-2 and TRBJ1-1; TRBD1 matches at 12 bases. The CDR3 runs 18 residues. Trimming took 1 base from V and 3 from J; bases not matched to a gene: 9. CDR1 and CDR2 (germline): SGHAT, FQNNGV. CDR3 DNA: TGTGCCAGCAGCTTAGGCGGGACAGGGGGCGGAAGCTACACTGAAGCTTTCTTT. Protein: CASSLGGTGGGSYTEAFF.

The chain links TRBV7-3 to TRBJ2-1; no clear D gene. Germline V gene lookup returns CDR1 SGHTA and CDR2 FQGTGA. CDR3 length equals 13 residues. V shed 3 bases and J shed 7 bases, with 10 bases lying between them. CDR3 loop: CASSFTPLNEQFF. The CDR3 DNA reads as TGTGCCAGCAGCTTCACCCCGTTAAATGAGCAGTTCTTC.

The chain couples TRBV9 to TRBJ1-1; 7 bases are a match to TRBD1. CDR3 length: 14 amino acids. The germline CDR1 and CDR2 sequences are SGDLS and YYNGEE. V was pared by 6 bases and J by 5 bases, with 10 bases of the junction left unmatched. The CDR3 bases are TGTGCCAGCACTAGGTGGGACAGTGGGACTGAAGCTTTCTTT. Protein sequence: CASTRWDSGTEAFF. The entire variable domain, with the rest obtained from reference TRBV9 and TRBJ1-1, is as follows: DSGVTQTPKHLITATGQRVTLRCSPRSGDLSVYWYQQSLDQGLQFLIQYYNGEERAKGNILERFSAQQFPDLHSELNLSSLELGDSALYFCASTRWDSGTEAFFGQGTRLTVV.